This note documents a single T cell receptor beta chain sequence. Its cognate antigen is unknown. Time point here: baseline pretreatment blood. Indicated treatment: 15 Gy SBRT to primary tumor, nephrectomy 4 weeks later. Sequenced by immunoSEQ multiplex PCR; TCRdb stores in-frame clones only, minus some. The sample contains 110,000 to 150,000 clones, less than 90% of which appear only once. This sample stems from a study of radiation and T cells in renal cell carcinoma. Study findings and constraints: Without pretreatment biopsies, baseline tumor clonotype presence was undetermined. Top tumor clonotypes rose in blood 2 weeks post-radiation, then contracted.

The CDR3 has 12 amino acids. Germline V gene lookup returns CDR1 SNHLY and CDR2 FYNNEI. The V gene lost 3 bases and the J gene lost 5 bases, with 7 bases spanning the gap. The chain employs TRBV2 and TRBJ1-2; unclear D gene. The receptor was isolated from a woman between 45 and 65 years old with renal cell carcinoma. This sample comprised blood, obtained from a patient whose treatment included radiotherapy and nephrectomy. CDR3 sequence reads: CASSELGYGYTF. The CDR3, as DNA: TGTGCCAGCAGTGAGCTAGGATATGGCTACACCTTC.